A single sample is the source of the 24 T cell receptor beta chains below, sequenced in a study of Graves' ophthalmopathy and Graves' hyperthyroidism. RNA transcripts were the template, and TCR beta CDR3 regions were amplified from them. The first round was an RT-PCR with HTBI primers, and the second round was a multiplex PCR. MiXCR, applied by TCRdb to the multiplex PCR reads, yields one record per CDR3 protein. Altogether 740,000 or so distinct CDR3 sequences are present, about 44% being singletons, with the ten largest covering approximately 46%. Sequenced sample: peripheral blood. The receptors stem from an adult man with Graves' ophthalmopathy.

V and J are TRBV6-5 and TRBJ2-5, with D possibly being TRBD2 (5 bases). This CDR3 region has 13 residues. The germline gives CDR1 MNHEY, CDR2 SVGAGI. Trimming took 6 bases from V and 2 from J, leaving 10 bases between them. The CDR3 sequence: CASRAWRQETQYF. The CDR3 DNA is TGTGCCAGCAGGGCTTGGAGGCAAGAGACCCAGTACTTC.

With respect to this clonotype: With a much larger clone just one base away, this may be a read error. The V call is TRBV7-9, the J call TRBJ2-7, with TRBD1 as a possible D gene (5 bases). Deletions cut 3 bases from V and 5 bases from J, with 11 bases between. Germline-derived CDR1 and CDR2 are SEHNR and FQNEAQ (reference sequence). The CDR3 covers 13 residues. DNA for the CDR3: TGTGCCAGCAGCTTGAAAGCAGGGAACGAGCAGTACTTC. This codes for CASSLKAGNEQYF.

This clonotype showed up just a few times. One junction end disagrees with the germline gene, perhaps due to a read error. The chain has TRBV10-2 and TRBJ1-5; TRBD1 aligns across 7 bases. In germline, CDR1 is WSHSY, CDR2 SAAADI. The CDR3 has 15 amino acids. The CDR3 loop is CASTQRQGSNQPQHF. The CDR3 DNA is TGTGCCAGCACTCAGAGACAGGGCAGCAATCAGCCCCAGCATTTT.

CDR3 in DNA: TGTGCCAGCAGCCCCGCCCGAGGGGACCACTACGAGCAGTACTTC. Its protein is CASSPARGDHYEQYF. This chain links TRBV3-1 with TRBJ2-7; D possibly uses TRBD1 or TRBD2 (5 bases each). CDR3 length equals 15 residues. V lost 4 bases and J lost 3, with 16 bases in between. Germline V gene lookup returns CDR1 LGHDT and CDR2 YNNKEL (reference sequence).

This clonotype was recorded at least ten times. V gene TRBV19 combines with J gene TRBJ1-1; 7 positions agree with TRBD1. CDR3 length equals 12 residues. CDR1 and CDR2 from the germline V gene are LNHDA and SQIVND (reference sequence). Unmatched junction bases numbered 5, after V lost 4 bases and J lost 9 bases. The DNA of the CDR3 is TGTGCCAGTAGTACAGAGACAGGGAAAGCTTTCTTT. It yields the protein CASSTETGKAFF.

This rearrangement joins TRBV9 to TRBJ2-3; weak D call: TRBD1 (6 bases). The V end lost 4 bases, the J end lost 4 bases, and 13 bases lay between the germline ends. The germline gives CDR1 SGDLS, CDR2 YYNGEE. The CDR3 covers 14 residues. CDR3 residues: CASSLTTGPDTQYF. CDR3 coding DNA: TGTGCCAGCAGCCTCACGACAGGCCCAGATACGCAGTATTTT.

This clonotype was found a few times. The chain couples TRBV20-1 to TRBJ1-5, with TRBD1 as a possible D gene (6 bases). CDR3 length: 14 residues. Germline V gene data show CDR1 as DFQATT and CDR2 as SNEGSKA (reference sequence). V gave up 5 bases and J gave up 6 bases, with 17 bases separating them. CDR3 region: CSAPNLGGGQPQHF. CDR3 nucleotides: TGCAGTGCTCCCAACCTGGGGGGCGGTCAGCCCCAGCATTTT.

The chain has TRBV25-1 and TRBJ1-6, with unresolved D. The CDR3 is 16 residues long. Trimming left V 8 bases short and J 4 bases short, with 18 bases between. CDR1 is MGHDK, CDR2 SYGVNS, per germline. CDR3 nucleotides: TGTGCCAGCTCACCACCGACGGGCGGGTATAATTCACCCCTCCACTTT. Amino acids: CASSPPTGGYNSPLHF.

Details on this clonotype: A junction end diverges from the germline sequence, so it may reflect a read error. V is TRBV20-1 and J is TRBJ1-2; 7 bases align to TRBD1. Germline V CDR1 and CDR2: DFQATT, SNEGSKA (reference sequence). The CDR3 spans 14 residues. Here the CDR3 DNA reads TGCAGTGCTCGGGGGGGACAGTACGCGTTTGGCCACACCTTC. Translation: CSARGGQYAFGHTF.

This clonotype was counted at least ten times. The V and J genes are TRBV6-5 and TRBJ1-2; no firm D call. The CDR3 contains 12 residues. Trimming took 7 bases from V and 4 from J, leaving 10 bases between them. CDR1 and CDR2 (germline): MNHEY, SVGAGI. DNA of the CDR3: TGTGCCAGCACCTCCTTGGGCTATGGCTACACCTTC. This sequence encodes CASTSLGYGYTF.

The chain carries TRBV14 and TRBJ1-6; no firm D call. CDR3 length equals 13 residues. Germline CDR1 SGHDN, CDR2 FVKESK. The V and J ends lost 1 base and 12 bases respectively, with 10 bases between them. The CDR3 reads CASSQGGVVPLHF. The CDR3 DNA reads as TGTGCCAGCAGCCAAGGAGGAGTCGTACCCCTCCACTTT.

This clonotype has just one count. The chain combines TRBV25-1 with TRBJ1-2, with 12 nucleotides matching TRBD1. Germline CDR1 MGHDK, CDR2 SYGVNS. With V trimmed by 6 bases and J by 13 bases, 15 bases remained unmatched. The CDR3 loop spans 15 amino acids. CDR3 bases: TGTGCCAGCAGCGGGTGGGGGACAGGGGGCGCGAGCTCCACCTTC. Translation gives CASSGWGTGGASSTF.

This clonotype was detected only a few times. The CDR3 reads CASSPGWEETQYF. As DNA, the CDR3 is TGTGCCAGCAGCCCGGGGTGGGAGGAGACCCAGTACTTC. The V call is TRBV5-8, the J call TRBJ2-5, with D possibly TRBD2 on 5 matching bases. CDR3 size: 13 residues. Trimming shortened V by 4 bases and J by 5 bases, and 12 bases separated the two germline ends. Germline V gene data show CDR1 as SGHTS and CDR2 as YDEGEE.

This clonotype was observed a few times. At one end, the junction sequence differs from germline, possibly due to a read error. CDR3: CASSEALSGANVLTF. The CDR3 DNA reads as TGTGCCAGCAGTGAAGCTCTCTCTGGGGCCAACGTCCTGACTTTC. V is TRBV10-2 and J is TRBJ2-6, with D unresolved. Per germline, CDR1 WSHSY and CDR2 SAAADI. The CDR3 has 15 residues.

The chain employs TRBV29-1 and TRBJ1-3; D is perhaps TRBD1 (5 bases). The germline V gene has CDR1 SQVTM and CDR2 ANQGSEA. This CDR3 has 15 residues. Trimming stripped 8 bases from V and 3 bases from J, with 20 bases between. The CDR3 spells CSSGDWGRYGNTIYF. In nucleotides, the CDR3 is TGCAGCAGTGGAGACTGGGGCAGATATGGAAACACCATATATTTT.

To note about this clonotype: Possible read error: a much larger clone is one base away. This chain uses TRBV7-2 with TRBJ1-2; perhaps TRBD1 as D (6 bases). The V gene's germline CDR1 is SGHTA and CDR2 FQGNSA. The CDR3 is 15 amino acids. The V end was cut by 8 bases, the J end by 4 bases, with 20 bases between. The CDR3 is CASGPYRETAYGYTF. CDR3 nucleotide sequence: TGTGCCAGCGGCCCATACAGGGAAACCGCCTATGGCTACACCTTC.

The chain uses TRBV29-1 and TRBJ2-3, with 8 bases aligning to TRBD2. The length of the CDR3 is 15 residues. Germline loops: CDR1 SQVTM, CDR2 ANQGSEA. V was pared by 2 bases and J by 2 bases, with 6 bases of the junction left unmatched. In DNA, the CDR3 is TGCAGCGTTGAACGCCTAGCGGGCCTCACAGATACGCAGTATTTT. It encodes CSVERLAGLTDTQYF.

Many counts were recorded for this clonotype. This chain joins TRBV2 and TRBJ1-6; D not resolved. CDR1 SNHLY and CDR2 FYNNEI come from the germline V gene. Trimming stripped 10 bases from V and 4 bases from J, with 11 bases between. This CDR3 spans 13 amino acids. CDR3 nucleotide sequence: TGTGCCACCACGGCTGAGTATAATTCACCCCTCCACTTT. The encoded protein is CATTAEYNSPLHF.

This clonotype showed up just a few times. This rearrangement joins TRBV7-3 to TRBJ2-5, with 7 bases aligning to TRBD2. After removal of 0 bases from V and 2 bases from J, the junction contained 6 bases not matched to a gene. This CDR3 comprises 16 residues. Germline V gives CDR1 SGHTA, CDR2 FQGTGA. CDR3 in DNA: TGTGCCAGCAGCTTAACTCTTGGGGGGGGACAAGAGACCCAGTACTTC. This encodes CASSLTLGGGQETQYF.

The chain couples TRBV11-1 to TRBJ1-6; 7 nucleotides match TRBD1. The CDR3 is 16 residues long. V was clipped by 5 bases and J by 7 bases; unmatched bases: 11. In germline, CDR1 is SGHAT, CDR2 FQDESV (reference sequence). The CDR3 is CASSVGTETRNSPLHF. The CDR3 region has the DNA TGTGCCAGCAGCGTTGGGACAGAAACCCGAAATTCACCCCTCCACTTT.

V usage is TRBV10-3 and J usage is TRBJ2-7; 16 nucleotides agree with TRBD2. The CDR3 length is 18 residues. The V and J ends lost 3 bases and 6 bases, in that order; junction bases with no gene match: 11. The germline CDR1 and CDR2 sequences are ENHRY and SYGVKD. The DNA of the CDR3 is TGTGCCATCAGTGAACGGGGACTAGCGGGAGGGCTAGGAAGCGAGCAGTACTTC. The encoded protein is CAISERGLAGGLGSEQYF.

This clonotype was seen only a few times. The junction and the germline gene differ at one end; a read error may be behind it. The V and J genes are TRBV10-3 and TRBJ1-5; D might be TRBD1 (5 bases). The CDR3 extends over 16 amino acids. Germline V gives CDR1 ENHRY, CDR2 SYGVKD. CDR3: CASSYLGGTTGQPQHF. The CDR3 coding sequence is TGTGCCAGCAGTTACCTCGGGGGAACGACCGGGCAGCCCCAGCATTTT.

The chain employs TRBV10-3 and TRBJ2-2; D is undetermined. Germline V CDR1 and CDR2: ENHRY, SYGVKD. The germline V and J ends were trimmed by 8 bases and 1 base, with 11 bases remaining between them. The CDR3 runs to 14 residues. The CDR3 DNA reads as TGTGCCATCCGGCCCCTTGGGAACACCGGGGAGCTGTTTTTT. It codes for CAIRPLGNTGELFF.

This clonotype was recorded a few times. This sequence joins TRBV10-3 and TRBJ2-5; TRBD1 aligns across 7 bases. V shed 0 bases, J shed 5 bases, and the junction held 6 bases outside the gene matches. This CDR3 spans 15 amino acids. In germline, CDR1 is ENHRY, CDR2 SYGVKD. This CDR3 reads CAISESKGAGETQYF. The CDR3 nucleotides read TGTGCCATCAGTGAGTCGAAGGGGGCAGGGGAGACCCAGTACTTC.